The present TCR beta chain was sequenced within a study of T cell repertoires in cytomegalovirus infection. About this clonotype: This may be a read error, as it is one base from a much larger clone.

The CDR3 totals 15 residues. Deletions cut 3 bases from V and 2 bases from J, with 11 bases between. MiXCR was run by TCRdb on the reads, yielding one entry per CDR3 protein. The top ten hold approximately 8.2% of the sample, which has under 800,000 distinct CDR3 sequences, 20% to 25% seen once. The TCR sequence derives from a human donor in good health (CMV status not recorded). Some clones in this sample may be carry-over from other donors' samples. The chain joins TRBV7-1 to TRBJ2-1, with D perhaps TRBD2 (5 bases). TRBV7-1 has ORF status, its function being uncertain. The sequenced material came from CD8+ T cells from PBMCs. The CDR3 is CASSSTSRAYNEQFF. For the CDR3, the DNA is TGTGCCAGCAGCTCCACTAGTCGGGCCTACAATGAGCAGTTCTTC.